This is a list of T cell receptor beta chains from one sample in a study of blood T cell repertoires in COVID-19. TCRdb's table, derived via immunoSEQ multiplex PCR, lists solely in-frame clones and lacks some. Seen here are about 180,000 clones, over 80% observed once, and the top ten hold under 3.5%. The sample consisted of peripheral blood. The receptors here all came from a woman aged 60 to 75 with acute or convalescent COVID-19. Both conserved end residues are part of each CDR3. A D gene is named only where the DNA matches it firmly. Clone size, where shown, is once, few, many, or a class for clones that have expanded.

TGTGCCAGCAGTCTGGAGGGGCCGACGGGAAGAGCTTTCTTT | CASSLEGPTGRAFF | - | - | TRBJ1-1 | TRBV6-5
TGTGCCAGCAGGTCGGGGACAGGCACAGATACGCAGTATTTT | CASRSGTGTDTQYF | TRBD1 | - | TRBJ2-3 | TRBV7-2
TGTGCCAGCAGTCTTACAGGCATTATGAACACTGAAGCTTTCTTT | CASSLTGIMNTEAFF | - | - | TRBJ1-1 | TRBV6-2/TRBV6-3
TGTGCCAGCAGCTTAGGAGTCCTTGAAGCTTTCTTT | CASSLGVLEAFF | - | - | TRBJ1-1 | TRBV7-9
TGTGCCAGCAGCTTAGCAGGGGCCAGCAATCAGCCCCAGCATTTT | CASSLAGASNQPQHF | - | - | TRBJ1-5 | TRBV7-2
TGTGCCAGCAGTGAAGAGCTGTCGACAGCGACACTAGCCAAAAACATTCAGTACTTC | CASSEELSTATLAKNIQYF | - | - | TRBJ2-4 | TRBV6-1
TGTGCCAGCTCACCGACTACTATTGATCCGGGGAACACCTTC | CASSPTTIDPGNTF | - | - | TRBJ1-2 | TRBV18
TGTGCCAGCAGTATCGGACAGACTCTTGGACAGCCCCAGCATTTT | CASSIGQTLGQPQHF | - | few | TRBJ1-5 | TRBV2
TGTGCCAGTAGGATAGGACAGACTCCGAACACTGAAGCTTTCTTT | CASRIGQTPNTEAFF | - | - | TRBJ1-1 | TRBV19
TGTGCCAGCAGCTTACTAGGCGGGGAGGATACGCAGTATTTT | CASSLLGGEDTQYF | - | - | TRBJ2-3 | TRBV5-4
TGCGCCAGCAGCGTGGGACTAGCGACAGATACGCAGTATTTT | CASSVGLATDTQYF | TRBD2 | - | TRBJ2-3 | TRBV5-1
TGTGCCAGCGCACCGGGACAGGGGGCCCATCAGCCCCAGCATTTT | CASAPGQGAHQPQHF | TRBD1 | - | TRBJ1-5 | TRBV19
TGTGCCAGCAGCTTTTGGACAGGTAGCTCTGGGGCCAACGTCCTGACTTTC | CASSFWTGSSGANVLTF | TRBD1 | - | TRBJ2-6 | TRBV7-9
TGTGCCAGCAGCCTGCCTGGACAGGGGGTAAGGCCCCAGCATTTT | CASSLPGQGVRPQHF | TRBD1 | once | TRBJ1-5 | TRBV7-2